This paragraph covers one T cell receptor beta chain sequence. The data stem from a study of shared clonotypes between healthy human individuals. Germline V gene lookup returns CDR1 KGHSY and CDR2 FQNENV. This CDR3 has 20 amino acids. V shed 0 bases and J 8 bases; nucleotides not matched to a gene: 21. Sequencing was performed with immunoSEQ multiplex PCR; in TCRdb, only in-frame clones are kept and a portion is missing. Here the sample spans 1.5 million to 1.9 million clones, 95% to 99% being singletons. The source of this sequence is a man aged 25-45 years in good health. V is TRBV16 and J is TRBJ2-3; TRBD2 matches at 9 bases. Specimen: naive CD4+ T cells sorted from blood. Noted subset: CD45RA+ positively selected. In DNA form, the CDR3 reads TGTGCCAGCAGCCAATCTGCCTCCCCATGGGCTAGCGGGACCAAAGGTACGCAGTATTTT. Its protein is CASSQSASPWASGTKGTQYF.